What follows are 5 T cell receptor beta chains derived from one specimen sequenced in a study of T cell changes during pregnancy in multiple sclerosis. Profiling relied on immunoSEQ multiplex PCR, and the TCRdb table lists in-frame clones only, not all of them. The table lists about 38,000 clones, around nine tenths of them singletons. The sequences come from CD4+ T cells from peripheral blood mononuclear cells, collected after pregnancy. The origin of the receptors is a female donor in good health, enrolled as a control in a pregnancy study.

This sequence joins TRBV18 and TRBJ1-1, with D possibly TRBD1 on 5 matching bases. This CDR3 contains 14 residues. The ends were cut back, 3 bases at V and 1 base at J, with 9 bases in the middle. The germline CDR1 and CDR2 sequences are KGHSH and LQKENI. The DNA for the CDR3 is TGTGCCAGCTCACCGGCAGGGTCGAACACTGAAGCTTTCTTT. Amino acid sequence: CASSPAGSNTEAFF.

This clone has more than one count but fewer than ten. The gene calls are TRBV10-3 and TRBJ2-7, with a tentative D call TRBD2 (6 bases). CDR1 ENHRY and CDR2 SYGVKD come from the germline V gene. The V end lost 10 bases, the J end lost 4 bases, and 20 bases lay between the germline ends. CDR3 length: 14 residues. The CDR3 coding sequence is TGTGCCACGGGGACTGGTCCGCCGCGGTACGAGCAGTACTTC. It yields the protein CATGTGPPRYEQYF.

J is TRBJ2-3 and V is TRBV13; TRBD2 matches 11 bases. V trimming: 6 bases; J trimming: 5 bases; junction bases outside the gene matches: 19. From germline, CDR1 is PRHDT and CDR2 FYEKMQ (reference sequence). The CDR3 runs 19 residues. CDR3 DNA sequence: TGTGCCAGCAGACGTAGCCCGGGACTAGCGGTCATAGGTGGAGATACGCAGTATTTT. Translation: CASRRSPGLAVIGGDTQYF.

The gene calls are TRBV6-5 and TRBJ2-2, with D maybe TRBD1 (6 bases). Germline V lookup: CDR1 MNHEY, CDR2 SVGAGI. V lost 5 bases and J 6 bases, leaving 13 bases between the germline ends. The CDR3 runs to 14 residues. In DNA form, the CDR3 reads TGTGCCAGCAGTCCACAGGGTGGGGCCGGGGAGCTGTTTTTT. Protein product: CASSPQGGAGELFF.

CDR3 in amino acids: CASRKLSGTVYEQYF. Here the CDR3 DNA reads TGTGCCAGTAGGAAGCTTAGCGGGACCGTCTACGAGCAGTACTTC. The chain has TRBV19 and TRBJ2-7; TRBD2 agrees at 8 bases. CDR1 is LNHDA and CDR2 is SQIVND in the germline V gene (reference sequence). V shed 6 bases, J shed 3 bases, and the junction held 10 bases outside the gene matches. This CDR3 has 15 amino acids.